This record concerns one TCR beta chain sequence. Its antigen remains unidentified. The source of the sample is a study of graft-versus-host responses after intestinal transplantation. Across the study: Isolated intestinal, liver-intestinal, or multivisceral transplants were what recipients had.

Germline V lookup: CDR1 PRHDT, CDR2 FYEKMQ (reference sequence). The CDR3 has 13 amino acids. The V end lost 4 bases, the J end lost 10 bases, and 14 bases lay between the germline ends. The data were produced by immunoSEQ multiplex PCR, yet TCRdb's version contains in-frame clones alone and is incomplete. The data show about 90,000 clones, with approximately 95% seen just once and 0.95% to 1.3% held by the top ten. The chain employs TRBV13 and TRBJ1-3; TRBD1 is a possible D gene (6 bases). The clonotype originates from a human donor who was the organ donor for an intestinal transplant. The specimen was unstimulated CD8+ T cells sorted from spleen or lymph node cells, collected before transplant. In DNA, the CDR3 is TGTGCCAGCAGCTCGGACGTCCAGGGGACCATATATTTT. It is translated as CASSSDVQGTIYF.